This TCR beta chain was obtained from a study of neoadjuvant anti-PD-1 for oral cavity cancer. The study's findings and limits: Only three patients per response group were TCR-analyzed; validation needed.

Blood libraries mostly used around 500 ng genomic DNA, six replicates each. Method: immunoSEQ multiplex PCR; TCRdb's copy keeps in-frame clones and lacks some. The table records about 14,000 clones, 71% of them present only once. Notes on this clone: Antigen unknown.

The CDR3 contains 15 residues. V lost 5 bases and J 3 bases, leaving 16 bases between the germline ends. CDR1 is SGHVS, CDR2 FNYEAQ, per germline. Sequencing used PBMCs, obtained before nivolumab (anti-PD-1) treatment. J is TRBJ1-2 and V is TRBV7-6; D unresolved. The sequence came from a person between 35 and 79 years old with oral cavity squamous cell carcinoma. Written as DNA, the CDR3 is TGTGCCAGCAGCCGGATTCTGGACGGGTACTATGGCTACACCTTC. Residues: CASSRILDGYYGYTF.